What follows are 30 T cell receptor beta chains derived from one specimen sequenced in a study of beta chain features in type 1 diabetes (dated by TCRdb to the late 2010s). The library came from the immunoSEQ multiplex PCR assay. The entire isolated RNA was reverse transcribed using the High Capacity cDNA Reverse Transcription Kit, and thus expressed TCRB transcripts were sequenced. What TCRdb holds here is the immuneACCESS table cut down to in-frame rearrangements. Part of the clones is not present; checked against another copy, under half of the missing clones reflect an unresolved V gene, and the others are unexplained. The sample profile shows 900,000 or so clones; roughly a sixth of them were found once. The leading ten clones occupy 0.023% of the sample. Sequencing input: naive CD4+ T cells from blood. The meaning of the sample's cell subset or site label: true naive CD4+ T cells. The receptors come from a woman younger than 30 in good health.

In its sample, this clone was seen a few times. This rearrangement joins TRBV19 to TRBJ1-2; D is undetermined. From germline, CDR1 is LNHDA and CDR2 SQIVND (reference sequence). The CDR3 runs to 13 residues. The V end lost 6 bases, the J end lost 5 bases, and 13 bases lay between the germline ends. The CDR3 nucleotides read TGTGCCAGTAGCGACGAAAACATTTATGGCTACACCTTC. Its protein product is CASSDENIYGYTF.

This clone occurred a few times. The DNA for the CDR3 is TGTGCCAGCTCACCAATGGGCGTTCCCCTGGGGAACACTGAAGCTTTCTTT. This encodes CASSPMGVPLGNTEAFF. V usage is TRBV18 and J usage is TRBJ1-1; D remains ambiguous. The CDR3 covers 17 residues. V gave up 2 bases and J gave up 1 base, with 17 bases separating them. The germline V gene encodes CDR1 KGHSH and CDR2 LQKENI.

There are a few counts of this clone. The chain recombines TRBV7-9 with TRBJ2-3, with TRBD2 matching over 8 bases. Germline CDR1 SEHNR, CDR2 FQNEAQ (reference sequence). The J segment lost 1 base and the V segment lost 5 bases, leaving 5 bases of the junction unmatched. The CDR3 runs 15 residues. CDR3 loop: CASSPQAGGTDTQYF. For the CDR3, the DNA is TGTGCCAGCAGCCCCCAAGCGGGAGGCACAGATACGCAGTATTTT.

A few counts support this clone. The chain is built from TRBV28 and TRBJ1-1; no firm D call. In germline, CDR1 is MDHEN, CDR2 SYDVKM. The CDR3 is 16 amino acids. Between the trimmed V and J ends, which lost 5 bases and 4 bases, there was a span of 20 bases. The CDR3 DNA is TGTGCCAGCAGTACTCCCCTCGAATCCGGGAGCACTGAAGCTTTCTTT. Translation: CASSTPLESGSTEAFF. Full variable domain (rest looked up from reference TRBV28 and TRBJ1-1): DVKVTQSSRYLVKRTGEKVFLECVQDMDHENMFWYRQDPGLGLRLIYFSYDVKMKEKGDIPEGYSVSREKKERFSLILESASTNQTSMYLCASSTPLESGSTEAFFGQGTRLTVV.

The V call is TRBV11-2, the J call TRBJ1-2; D possibly corresponds to TRBD1 (5 bases). CDR1 and CDR2 (germline): SGHAT, FQNNGV. The CDR3 is 16 amino acids. V lost 7 bases and J 4 bases, leaving 22 bases between the germline ends. CDR3 residues: CASTQGSPSASYGYTF. CDR3 coding DNA: TGTGCCAGCACCCAGGGTAGTCCTTCCGCCTCCTATGGCTACACCTTC. Full variable domain (missing parts from reference TRBV11-2 and TRBJ1-2): EAGVAQSPRYKIIEKRQSVAFWCNPISGHATLYWYQQILGQGPKLLIQFQNNGVVDDSQLPKDRFSAERLKGVDSTLKIQPAKLEDSAVYLCASTQGSPSASYGYTFGSGTRLTVV.

The chain recombines TRBV30 with TRBJ1-2, with a tentative D call TRBD1 (5 bases). Germline V gene data show CDR1 as GTSNPN and CDR2 as SVGIG (reference sequence). The CDR3 consists of 15 residues. The ends were cut back, 0 bases at V and 4 bases at J, with 15 bases in the middle. As DNA, the CDR3 is TGTGCCTGGAGTGTGAAGCCCCAGGGTATCTATGGCTACACCTTC. This sequence encodes CAWSVKPQGIYGYTF. The variable domain in full, with the rest retrieved from reference TRBV30 and TRBJ1-2, is SQTIHQWPATLVQPVGSPLSLECTVEGTSNPNLYWYRQAAGRGLQLLFYSVGIGQISSEVPQNLSASRPQDRQFILSSKKLLLSDSGFYLCAWSVKPQGIYGYTFGSGTRLTVV.

The chain couples TRBV5-1 to TRBJ2-3; no clear D. V lost 4 bases to trimming and J lost 1 base, with 10 bases between them. The CDR3 extends over 14 amino acids. CDR1 is SGHRS and CDR2 is YFSETQ in the germline V gene. The CDR3 sequence: CASSQTTGTDTQYF. CDR3 DNA: TGCGCCAGCAGCCAAACGACGGGCACAGATACGCAGTATTTT.

This clone was counted between two and nine times. The V gene is TRBV29-1, the J gene TRBJ2-5; 10 bases line up with TRBD1. The CDR3 spans 14 residues. CDR1 is SQVTM, CDR2 ANQGSEA, per germline. Trimming at V came to 8 bases and at J to 5 bases, leaving 11 bases not matched to a gene. The CDR3 nucleotides read TGCAGCTTAAGACAGGGGGCGGTGGTCGAGACCCAGTACTTC. It yields the protein CSLRQGAVVETQYF. Filled out from reference TRBV29-1 and TRBJ2-5, the complete variable domain reads SAVISQKPSRDICQRGTSLTIQCQVDSQVTMMFWYRQQPGQSLTLIATANQGSEATYESGFVIDKFPISRPNLTFSTLTVSNMSPEDSSIYLCSLRQGAVVETQYFGPGTRLLVL.

The genes are TRBV6-6 and TRBJ2-7; TRBD2 matches 8 bases. The CDR3 contains 14 residues. J gave up 1 base and V 4 bases, and 3 bases lay outside the gene matches. Germline CDR1 is MNHNY and CDR2 is SVGAGI (reference sequence). Here the CDR3 reads CASSSTSESYEQYF. The DNA for the CDR3 is TGTGCCAGCAGTTCGACTAGCGAGTCCTACGAGCAGTACTTC.

This clone was observed a handful of times. Additional DNA sequences in this sample encode the identical CDR3. The chain uses TRBV7-9 and TRBJ2-3; D unresolved. The CDR3 is 15 amino acids. V shed 2 bases and J shed 2 bases, with 11 bases lying between them. CDR1 is SEHNR and CDR2 is FQNEAQ in the germline V gene (reference sequence). In DNA form, the CDR3 reads TGTGCCAGCAGCTTAATTTCAGGACCCACAGATACGCAGTATTTT. Protein: CASSLISGPTDTQYF. The full variable domain, its missing parts supplied by reference TRBV7-9 and TRBJ2-3, is DTGVSQNPRHKITKRGQNVTFRCDPISEHNRLYWYRQTLGQGPEFLTYFQNEAQLEKSRLLSDRFSAERPKGSFSTLEIQRTEQGDSAMYLCASSLISGPTDTQYFGPGTRLTVL.

The sample holds a few counts of this clone. V gene TRBV27 combines with J gene TRBJ1-3; possibly TRBD1 for D (5 bases). V lost 3 bases and J lost 2, with 8 bases in between. The germline CDR1 and CDR2 sequences are MNHEY and SMNVEV (reference sequence). This CDR3 has 14 residues. The DNA of the CDR3 is TGTGCCAGCAGTTTTCGGGGGGCTGGAAACACCATATATTTT. It translates to CASSFRGAGNTIYF.

The CDR3 nucleotides read TGTGCCAGCAGCCAAGATGGGGTAGCGGGAGACGAGCAGTTCTTC. Its translation: CASSQDGVAGDEQFF. V is TRBV14 and J is TRBJ2-1, with 9 bases lining up with TRBD2. The germline V gene encodes CDR1 SGHDN and CDR2 FVKESK. The CDR3 loop spans 15 amino acids. The J segment lost 10 bases and the V segment lost 0 bases, leaving 7 bases of the junction unmatched.

V is TRBV5-8 and J is TRBJ2-4, with TRBD1 matching 9 bases. From germline, CDR1 is SGHTS and CDR2 YDEGEE. Losses at the gene ends were 4 bases for V and 6 bases for J; bases not matched to a gene: 5. The CDR3 consists of 14 residues. CDR3 in amino acids: CASSRTGARNIQYF. In DNA form, the CDR3 reads TGTGCCAGCAGCCGGACAGGGGCGAGAAACATTCAGTACTTC.

This clone was recorded a few times. The chain recombines TRBV6-5 with TRBJ2-7, with TRBD2 identical over 9 bases. After removal of 3 bases from V and 1 base from J, the junction contained 7 bases not matched to a gene. CDR3 size: 16 residues. Germline V gives CDR1 MNHEY, CDR2 SVGAGI. This CDR3 reads CASSYSPAGGSYEQYF. CDR3 bases: TGTGCCAGCAGTTATTCCCCAGCGGGAGGATCCTACGAGCAGTACTTC.

This clone was observed a few times. The chain employs TRBV5-1 and TRBJ2-2; D unclear. Germline V gene data show CDR1 as SGHRS and CDR2 as YFSETQ. This CDR3 has 15 amino acids. V lost 0 bases, J lost 5 bases, and 11 bases lay in between. CDR3 coding DNA: TGCGCCAGCAGCTTGGCCCTTGGGGTTACCGGGGAGCTGTTTTTT. Protein product: CASSLALGVTGELFF.

This clone was detected only a few times. The V and J genes are TRBV5-1 and TRBJ2-2, with 14 bases that match TRBD2. V gave up 1 base and J gave up 4 bases; unmatched junction bases: 3. This CDR3 comprises 17 residues. Germline-derived CDR1 and CDR2 are SGHRS and YFSETQ. The DNA for the CDR3 is TGCGCCAGCAGCTTGACGACTAGCGGGAGGGCCACCGGGGAGCTGTTTTTT. Translated, it gives CASSLTTSGRATGELFF.

This chain uses TRBV23-1 with TRBJ2-7; D gene uncertain. TRBV23-1 is an ORF for which the function is uncertain. The CDR3 length is 13 residues. V lost 2 bases and J 4 bases, leaving 9 bases between the germline ends. This chain's CDR3 is CASSQQTAYEQYF. The DNA for the CDR3 is TGCGCCAGCAGTCAACAAACAGCGTACGAGCAGTACTTC.

This clone has a handful of counts. In DNA form, the CDR3 reads TGTGCCAGCGCCCCGCGGGGGGCTCCGGGAAACACCATATATTTT. Its protein product is CASAPRGAPGNTIYF. The chain has TRBV28 and TRBJ1-3; tentatively, D is TRBD1 (6 bases). The CDR3 loop spans 15 amino acids. Per germline, CDR1 MDHEN and CDR2 SYDVKM. V was trimmed by 8 bases and J by 4 bases, leaving 18 bases between them. Full variable domain (rest looked up from reference TRBV28 and TRBJ1-3): DVKVTQSSRYLVKRTGEKVFLECVQDMDHENMFWYRQDPGLGLRLIYFSYDVKMKEKGDIPEGYSVSREKKERFSLILESASTNQTSMYLCASAPRGAPGNTIYFGEGSWLTVV.

This chain connects TRBV5-4 to TRBJ1-1; tentative D call: TRBD1 (5 bases). The CDR3 has 15 amino acids. Trimming pared 3 bases from V and 1 base from J, leaving 13 bases between. CDR1 SGHNT and CDR2 YYREEE come from the germline V gene (reference sequence). CDR3 nucleotide sequence: TGTGCCAGCAGCTCACCCGGCGGGGGGAACACTGAAGCTTTCTTT. As protein: CASSSPGGGNTEAFF.

This clone was counted only a few times. The J gene is TRBJ2-4, the V gene TRBV28; D call uncertain. The CDR3 is made up of 12 amino acids. The ends were cut back, 5 bases at V and 10 bases at J, with 12 bases in the middle. In germline, CDR1 is MDHEN, CDR2 SYDVKM. Written as DNA, the CDR3 is TGTGCCAGCAGTGTTGGGGATTCGATTCAGTACTTC. Its protein is CASSVGDSIQYF.

This clone was found once. The V gene is TRBV18, the J gene TRBJ2-3, with 14 bases aligning to TRBD2. The CDR3 spans 16 residues. J lost 5 bases, V lost 3 bases, and 4 bases had no gene match. Germline lookup yields CDR1 KGHSH and CDR2 LQKENI. In DNA, the CDR3 is TGTGCCAGCTCACCGGGACTAGCGGGAGTGGGAGATACGCAGTATTTT. Translation: CASSPGLAGVGDTQYF.

The chain joins TRBV23-1 to TRBJ1-1; 9 nucleotides agree with TRBD1. TRBV23-1 qualifies as an ORF whose function is uncertain. V was clipped by 3 bases and J by 4 bases; unmatched bases: 6. This CDR3 is 15 amino acids long. The CDR3 DNA is TGCGCCAGCAGTCACTCCCGGGACAGGGTCACTGAAGCTTTCTTT. It encodes CASSHSRDRVTEAFF.

The V and J genes are TRBV9 and TRBJ2-5, with TRBD2 identical over 14 bases. V shed 7 bases, J shed 5 bases, and the junction held 7 bases outside the gene matches. This CDR3 comprises 15 residues. The V gene's germline CDR1 is SGDLS and CDR2 YYNGEE. The CDR3 nucleotides are TGTGCCAGCGGGGGGACTAGCGGGAGCGGTGAGACCCAGTACTTC. Its protein is CASGGTSGSGETQYF.

This clone was counted between two and nine times. V is TRBV19 and J is TRBJ2-2; tentatively, D is TRBD1 (6 bases). V was cut by 10 bases and J by 5 bases, with 17 bases left in between. Germline values: CDR1 LNHDA, CDR2 SQIVND (reference sequence). The length of the CDR3 is 14 residues. CDR3 DNA: TGTGCCACCTCGTCTAACAGGGTGACCGGGGAGCTGTTTTTT. It specifies CATSSNRVTGELFF.

This chain links TRBV7-6 with TRBJ2-5, with D uncertain. Germline V CDR1 and CDR2: SGHVS, FNYEAQ. This CDR3 has 13 amino acids. Trimming took off 0 bases at V and 5 bases at J, with 7 bases between the two ends. The CDR3 region is CASSLALGETQYF. DNA for the CDR3: TGTGCCAGCAGCTTAGCGCTTGGGGAGACCCAGTACTTC.

The genes are TRBV14 and TRBJ2-3; tentatively, D is TRBD1 (5 bases). The germline gives CDR1 SGHDN, CDR2 FVKESK. V lost 3 bases and J lost 3, with 10 bases in between. The CDR3 extends over 14 amino acids. The CDR3 is CASSHTQGTDTQYF. CDR3 DNA: TGTGCCAGCAGCCACACTCAGGGAACAGATACGCAGTATTTT.

This clone was counted a few times. The chain couples TRBV9 to TRBJ2-1; 10 bases align to TRBD2. This CDR3 region has 18 residues. The V segment lost 0 bases and the J segment 5 bases; nucleotides outside the gene matches: 11. The germline CDR1 and CDR2 sequences are SGDLS and YYNGEE. The CDR3 here is CASSVGSSGSGGDNEQFF. CDR3 DNA sequence: TGTGCCAGCAGCGTAGGATCTAGCGGGAGTGGGGGAGACAATGAGCAGTTCTTC.

A few counts support this clone. V usage is TRBV7-9 and J usage is TRBJ2-2; a possible D gene is TRBD2 (5 bases). Germline V gene data show CDR1 as SEHNR and CDR2 as FQNEAQ (reference sequence). The CDR3 is 15 amino acids. The germline V and J ends were trimmed by 2 bases and 1 base, with 8 bases remaining between them. The CDR3 sequence is CASSLQAGNTGELFF. CDR3 sequence (DNA): TGTGCCAGCAGCTTACAGGCGGGGAACACCGGGGAGCTGTTTTTT.

The V and J genes are TRBV27 and TRBJ1-6; D not certain. Trimming took 3 bases from V and 12 from J, leaving 12 bases between them. The CDR3 spans 13 residues. CDR1 is MNHEY and CDR2 is SMNVEV in the germline V gene (reference sequence). The CDR3 is CASSFDDELPLHF. The CDR3 DNA follows: TGTGCCAGCAGTTTCGATGACGAGTTACCCCTCCACTTT.

The chain joins TRBV11-3 to TRBJ2-7, with D unclear. CDR1 is SGHNT and CDR2 is YENEEA in the germline V gene. The CDR3 totals 14 residues. V lost 6 bases, J lost 1 base, and 13 bases lay in between. The CDR3 spells CASSNGPSSYEQYF. In DNA, the CDR3 is TGTGCCAGCAGTAACGGACCGTCTTCCTACGAGCAGTACTTC.